The rows below give T cell receptor beta chains drawn from one sample of a study of a mutant IDH1 vaccine in newly diagnosed glioma. No antigen has been assigned to these receptors. TCRdb's copy holds only in-frame clones and misses some; the assay was immunoSEQ multiplex PCR. The table records roughly 50,000 clones, around 80% of them present only once. The material sequenced was PBMCs, taken from a glioma patient whose treatment included an IDH1 peptide vaccine. The receptors derive from a woman in her forties with glioma. CDR3s include the opening cysteine and the closing phenylalanine or tryptophan. Fields, in order: V gene, clone size, D gene, J gene, CDR3 DNA, CDR3 protein. A D gene is named only where the DNA matches it firmly. Clone size is given for some rows only: seen once, a few or many times, or a class if the clone is expanded.

V: TRBV6-5
size: few
D: TRBD1
J: TRBJ2-1
DNA: TGTGCCAGCAGCCTCCGGGACAGGGTCAATGAGCAGTTCTTC
CDR3: CASSLRDRVNEQFF

V: TRBV19
size: few
D: TRBD1
J: TRBJ1-5
DNA: TGTGCCAGTAGTAGCCTACAGGGGTTTGGCAATCAGCCCCAGCATTTT
CDR3: CASSSLQGFGNQPQHF

V: TRBV19
size: NA
D: NA
J: TRBJ1-1
DNA: TGTGCCAGTAGTTCCAATATGGGGAACACTGAAGCTTTCTTT
CDR3: CASSSNMGNTEAFF

V: TRBV28
size: once
D: NA
J: TRBJ2-7
DNA: TGTGCCAGCAGCTACAGGAACGAGCAGTACTTC
CDR3: CASSYRNEQYF

V: TRBV6-5
size: NA
D: NA
J: TRBJ2-1
DNA: TGTGCCAGCAGTCCTAACCTCCATCGAAGTGAGCAGTTCTTC
CDR3: CASSPNLHRSEQFF

V: TRBV5-1
size: NA
D: NA
J: TRBJ2-1
DNA: TGCGCCAGCAGCTTACCCCGGACTTCCTACAATGAGCAGTTCTTC
CDR3: CASSLPRTSYNEQFF

V: TRBV2
size: NA
D: NA
J: TRBJ1-2
DNA: TGTGCCAGTCTCTACAGGGAGGGAGGCGGCTACACCTTC
CDR3: CASLYREGGGYTF

V: TRBV4-1
size: NA
D: NA
J: TRBJ1-4
DNA: TGCGCCAGCAGCCACCCCCCGGGGGGGTCGGCTAATGAAAAACTGTTTTTT
CDR3: CASSHPPGGSANEKLFF

V: TRBV29-1
size: NA
D: NA
J: TRBJ2-6
DNA: TGCAGCGTCCGAGGGATCTCTGGGGCCAACGTCCTGACTTTC
CDR3: CSVRGISGANVLTF

V: TRBV7-2
size: few
D: NA
J: TRBJ1-1
DNA: TGTGCCAGCAGCTTAGACAGGTGGATCACTGAAGCTTTCTTT
CDR3: CASSLDRWITEAFF

V: TRBV19
size: NA
D: TRBD1
J: TRBJ2-7
DNA: TGTGCCAGTAGCCCCGGGACAGGGTTCCCCGGTGAGGAGCAGTACTTC
CDR3: CASSPGTGFPGEEQYF

V: TRBV25-1
size: NA
D: NA
J: TRBJ1-2
DNA: TGTGCCAGCAGTGCCTTCCCATTAGGACTGTTCTATGGCTACACCTTC
CDR3: CASSAFPLGLFYGYTF

V: TRBV6-1
size: NA
D: NA
J: TRBJ1-6
DNA: TGTGCCAGCAGTGGCAGGGACGACTCCTATAATTCACCCCTCCACTTT
CDR3: CASSGRDDSYNSPLHF

V: TRBV11-2
size: NA
D: NA
J: TRBJ2-3
DNA: TGTGCCAGCAGCGAGGACAGAGACACAGATACGCAGTATTTT
CDR3: CASSEDRDTDTQYF

V: TRBV5-1
size: NA
D: TRBD2
J: TRBJ2-1
DNA: TGCGCCAGCAGCGTAGGACTAGCGGACTACAATGAGCAGTTCTTC
CDR3: CASSVGLADYNEQFF

V: TRBV15
size: NA
D: NA
J: TRBJ1-2
DNA: TGTGCCACCAGCAGAGACCGGGACACTGGGGCTAACTATGGCTACACCTTC
CDR3: CATSRDRDTGANYGYTF

V: TRBV15
size: NA
D: TRBD1
J: TRBJ1-2
DNA: TGTGCCACCAGCACTAGGGGACAGGGGGCGGACGGCTACACCTTC
CDR3: CATSTRGQGADGYTF

V: TRBV6-1
size: NA
D: TRBD1
J: TRBJ2-2
DNA: TGTGCCAGCAGGAGGGGGCAGGCCTACACCGGGGAGCTGTTTTTT
CDR3: CASRRGQAYTGELFF

V: TRBV4-2
size: NA
D: TRBD2
J: TRBJ2-7
DNA: TGTGCCAGCAGCCCCGGGACTAGCGGGGTAAACGAGCAGTACTTC
CDR3: CASSPGTSGVNEQYF

V: TRBV5-6
size: NA
D: TRBD1
J: TRBJ1-2
DNA: TGTGCCAGCAGACCCGGACAGGGGAGTACCTTTAACTATGGCTACACCTTC
CDR3: CASRPGQGSTFNYGYTF

V: TRBV10-3
size: NA
D: TRBD2
J: TRBJ2-3
DNA: TGTGCCATCAGTTCAATAGCGGGGGCCAGCACAGATACGCAGTATTTT
CDR3: CAISSIAGASTDTQYF

V: TRBV10-3
size: NA
D: NA
J: TRBJ2-7
DNA: TGTGCCATCAGCTGGGACCCCCCCGCCGAGCAGTACTTC
CDR3: CAISWDPPAEQYF

V: TRBV6-1
size: NA
D: NA
J: TRBJ2-3
DNA: TGTGCCAGCAGCCTCCGGGACACCACAGATACGCAGTATTTT
CDR3: CASSLRDTTDTQYF

V: TRBV29-1
size: NA
D: NA
J: TRBJ2-3
DNA: TGCAGCGTCGCCAGGACTGGAGGGTCAGATACGCAGTATTTT
CDR3: CSVARTGGSDTQYF

V: TRBV29-1
size: few
D: NA
J: TRBJ1-2
DNA: TGCAGCGTGGGGGGGTCCGGAGGTGGCTACACCTTC
CDR3: CSVGGSGGGYTF

V: TRBV18
size: NA
D: NA
J: TRBJ2-3
DNA: TGTGCCAGCTCTCCACCTGAGGGGGTTAGCACAGATACGCAGTATTTT
CDR3: CASSPPEGVSTDTQYF

V: TRBV7-3
size: few
D: NA
J: TRBJ1-1
DNA: TGTGCCAGCAGCTCGGTGGGGGGGGGCACTGAAGCTTTCTTT
CDR3: CASSSVGGGTEAFF

V: TRBV7-2
size: NA
D: NA
J: TRBJ1-1
DNA: TGTGCCAGCAGCCGAGGAAATGCGAACACTGAAGCTTTCTTT
CDR3: CASSRGNANTEAFF

V: TRBV7-9
size: NA
D: NA
J: TRBJ2-7
DNA: TGTGCCAGCAGGGCCGGGCCATCCAGCTCCTACGAGCAGTACTTC
CDR3: CASRAGPSSSYEQYF

V: TRBV29-1
size: NA
D: NA
J: TRBJ2-7
DNA: TGCAGCGTTAAAAACCTCCCGGGGGTGGGGTACGAGCAGTACTTC
CDR3: CSVKNLPGVGYEQYF

V: TRBV6-4
size: NA
D: TRBD1
J: TRBJ1-2
DNA: TGTGCCAGCAGAAAACAGGGGCAGGGGGGCTACACCTTC
CDR3: CASRKQGQGGYTF

V: TRBV30
size: NA
D: NA
J: TRBJ1-2
DNA: TGTGCCTGGAGGATCCAGCCTTCTAACTATGGCTACACCTTC
CDR3: CAWRIQPSNYGYTF

V: TRBV5-6
size: NA
D: TRBD1
J: TRBJ2-2
DNA: TGTGCCAGCAGCCGGGACAGGGAGACCGGGGAGCTGTTTTTT
CDR3: CASSRDRETGELFF

V: TRBV19
size: NA
D: NA
J: TRBJ2-3
DNA: TGTGCCAGTAGTTGGGGAACAGATACGCAGTATTTT
CDR3: CASSWGTDTQYF

V: TRBV6-1
size: NA
D: NA
J: TRBJ2-3
DNA: TGTGCCAGCAGGCTCTCGAGCAAACGCACAGATACGCAGTATTTT
CDR3: CASRLSSKRTDTQYF

V: TRBV4-1
size: NA
D: TRBD2
J: TRBJ2-1
DNA: TGCGCCAGCAGCCAAGATATGGGACGGGGGGGCGGGAATGAGCAGTTCTTC
CDR3: CASSQDMGRGGGNEQFF

V: TRBV15
size: NA
D: NA
J: TRBJ2-1
DNA: TGTGCCACCAGCAGAGACCGTCACTCCTACAATGAGCAGTTCTTC
CDR3: CATSRDRHSYNEQFF